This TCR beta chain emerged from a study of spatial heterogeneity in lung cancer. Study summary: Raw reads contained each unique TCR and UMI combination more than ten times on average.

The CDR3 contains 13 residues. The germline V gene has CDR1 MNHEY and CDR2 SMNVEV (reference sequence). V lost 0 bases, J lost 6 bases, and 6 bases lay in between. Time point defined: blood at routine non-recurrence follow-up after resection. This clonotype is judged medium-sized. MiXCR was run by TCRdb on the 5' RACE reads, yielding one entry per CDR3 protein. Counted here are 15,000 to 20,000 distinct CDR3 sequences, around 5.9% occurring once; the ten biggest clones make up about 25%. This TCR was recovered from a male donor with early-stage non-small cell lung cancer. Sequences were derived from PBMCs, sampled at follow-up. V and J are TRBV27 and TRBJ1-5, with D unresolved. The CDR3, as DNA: TGTGCCAGCAGTTTATCGACGGTTCAGCCCCAGCATTTT. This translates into CASSLSTVQPQHF.